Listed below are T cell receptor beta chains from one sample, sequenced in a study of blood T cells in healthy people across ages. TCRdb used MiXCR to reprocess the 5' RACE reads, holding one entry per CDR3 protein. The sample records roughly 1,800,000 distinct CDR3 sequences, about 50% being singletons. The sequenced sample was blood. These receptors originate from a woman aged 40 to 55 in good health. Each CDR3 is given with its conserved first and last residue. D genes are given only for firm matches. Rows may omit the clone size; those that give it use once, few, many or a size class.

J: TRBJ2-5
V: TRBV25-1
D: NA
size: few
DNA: TGTGCCAGCAGTGACGATAAGGAGACCCAGTACTTC
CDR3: CASSDDKETQYF

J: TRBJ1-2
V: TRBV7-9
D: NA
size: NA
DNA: TGTGCCAGCAGCTTAAGGGGCCATCTTGGGGGGTATGGCTACACCTTC
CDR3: CASSLRGHLGGYGYTF

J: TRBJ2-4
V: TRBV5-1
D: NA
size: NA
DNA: TGCGCCAGCAGCTTTGAATCGGCAAACATTCAGTACTTC
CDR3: CASSFESANIQYF

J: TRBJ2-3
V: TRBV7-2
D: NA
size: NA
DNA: TGTGCCAGCAGCCTCCAGAGAGGGGATACGCAGTATTTT
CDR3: CASSLQRGDTQYF

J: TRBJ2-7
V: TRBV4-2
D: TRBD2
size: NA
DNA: TGTGCCAGCAGCCAAGCCCCCAGCGGGGGGTCTTCTATCTACAATGAGCAGTACTTC
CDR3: CASSQAPSGGSSIYNEQYF

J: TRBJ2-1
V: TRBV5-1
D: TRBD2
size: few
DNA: TGCGCCAGCAGCTTTAGCGGGGAACCTTACAATGAGCAGTTCTTC
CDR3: CASSFSGEPYNEQFF

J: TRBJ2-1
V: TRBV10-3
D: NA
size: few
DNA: TGTGCCATAGGGTCGCGCCCCTACAATGAGCAGTTCTTC
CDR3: CAIGSRPYNEQFF

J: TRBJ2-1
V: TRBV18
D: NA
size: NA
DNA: TGTGCCAGCTCACCAAACAGGGGAGGGCCAGAGACCCAGTTCTTC
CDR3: CASSPNRGGPETQFF

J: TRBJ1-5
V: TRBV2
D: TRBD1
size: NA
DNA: TGTGCCAGCAGCCCTATGGGGAGGGGGCCCAGCAATCAGCCCCAGCATTTT
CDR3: CASSPMGRGPSNQPQHF

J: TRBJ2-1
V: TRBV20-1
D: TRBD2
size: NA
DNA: TGCAGACCCGGGGGACTAGCGCTAGATTACTTTTACAATGAGCAGTTCTTC
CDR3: CRPGGLALDYFYNEQFF

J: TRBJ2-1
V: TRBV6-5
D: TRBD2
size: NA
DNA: TGTGCCAGCAGCCAGACTAGCGGGGGGGTCTATGAGCAGTTCTTC
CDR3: CASSQTSGGVYEQFF

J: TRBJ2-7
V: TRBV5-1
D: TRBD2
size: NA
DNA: TGCGCCAGCAGCTTGGGTGGGGCTAGCGGATCCTACGAGCAGTACTTC
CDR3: CASSLGGASGSYEQYF

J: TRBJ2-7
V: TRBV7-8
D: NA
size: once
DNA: TGTGCCAGCAGCTTAGTAGCCGCGGGTCCTTACGAGCAGTACTTC
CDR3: CASSLVAAGPYEQYF

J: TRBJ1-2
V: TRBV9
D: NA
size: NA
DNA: TGTGCCAGCAGCGTAGAGGACAGCGGATATGGCTACACCTTC
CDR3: CASSVEDSGYGYTF

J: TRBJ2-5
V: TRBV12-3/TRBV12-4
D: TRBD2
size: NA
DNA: TGTGCCAGCCTATATCGTCTAGCGGAAGAGACCCAGTACTTC
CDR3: CASLYRLAEETQYF

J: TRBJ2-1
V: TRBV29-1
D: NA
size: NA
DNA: TGCAGCGTTGAAAACCCAGCCCCAACCCAGTTCTTC
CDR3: CSVENPAPTQFF

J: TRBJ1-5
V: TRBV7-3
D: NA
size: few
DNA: TGTGCCAGCAGCGAAGGGGCGGGGAGCAATCAGCCCCAGCATTTT
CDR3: CASSEGAGSNQPQHF

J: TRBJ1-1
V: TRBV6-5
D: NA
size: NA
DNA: TGTGCCAGCAGTCCGAACTTTGGACAGATGAACACTGAAGCTTTCTTT
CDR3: CASSPNFGQMNTEAFF

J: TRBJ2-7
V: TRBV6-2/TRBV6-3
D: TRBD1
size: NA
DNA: TGTGCCAGCCGCCGGGGACAGGGTTTGTGCGAGCAGTACTTC
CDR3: CASRRGQGLCEQYF